Shown below are 17 T cell receptor beta chains from a single sample sequenced in a study of shared clonotypes between healthy human individuals. The assay was immunoSEQ multiplex PCR, and TCRdb's table has in-frame clones only and misses some. This sample has millions of clones; roughly 96% occur once, and the top ten carry about 0.13%. Specimen: naive CD4+ T cells sorted from blood. Described subset: CD45RA+ positively selected. The receptor set was obtained from a man younger than 30 in good health.

The chain links TRBV30 to TRBJ2-2, with D maybe TRBD2 (6 bases). In germline, CDR1 is GTSNPN, CDR2 SVGIG (reference sequence). The CDR3 consists of 16 residues. The ends were cut back, 4 bases at V and 4 bases at J, with 19 bases in the middle. CDR3 sequence reads: CAWKGSTGVGTGELFF. The DNA of the CDR3 is TGTGCCTGGAAAGGCTCAACGGGGGTGGGCACCGGGGAGCTGTTTTTT.

Note on this clone: The sample carries other DNA sequences with the same CDR3. V and J are TRBV5-1 and TRBJ1-1; D gene uncertain. Deletions cut 0 bases from V and 5 bases from J, with 8 bases between. CDR3 length: 13 residues. Per germline, CDR1 SGHRS and CDR2 YFSETQ. The CDR3 nucleotides are TGCGCCAGCAGCTTGGGCGGGGATACTGAAGCTTTCTTT. Translating gives CASSLGGDTEAFF.

V and J are TRBV7-2 and TRBJ2-3, with TRBD2 identical over 9 bases. The V segment lost 3 bases and the J segment 3 bases; nucleotides outside the gene matches: 7. This CDR3 is 16 amino acids long. Germline loops: CDR1 SGHTA, CDR2 FQGNSA. The chain's CDR3 is CASSFLAGEGTDTQYF. The CDR3 DNA is TGTGCCAGCAGCTTCTTAGCGGGGGAGGGAACAGATACGCAGTATTTT.

In its sample, this clone was seen once. The chain joins TRBV10-2 to TRBJ2-7, with TRBD2 matching over 7 bases. This CDR3 spans 13 amino acids. CDR1 is WSHSY, CDR2 SAAADI, per germline. After removal of 0 bases from V and 6 bases from J, the junction contained 2 bases not matched to a gene. The CDR3 sequence is CASSESVAGEQYF. In DNA form, the CDR3 reads TGCGCCAGCAGTGAGTCGGTAGCGGGCGAGCAGTACTTC.

The V gene is TRBV4-3, the J gene TRBJ1-3, with 9 bases aligning to TRBD1. V gave up 0 bases and J gave up 0 bases; unmatched junction bases: 6. The CDR3 is 18 residues long. Germline lookup yields CDR1 LGHNA and CDR2 YSLEER. The CDR3 reads CASSQDVGQGYSGNTIYF. The CDR3, as DNA: TGCGCCAGCAGCCAAGATGTGGGACAGGGTTACTCTGGAAACACCATATATTTT.

The CDR3 region has the DNA TGTGCCAGCAGCCAAGATAAACGGGTCGGCGACAATCAGCCCCAGCATTTT. It specifies CASSQDKRVGDNQPQHF. The chain carries TRBV4-2 and TRBJ1-5; D remains ambiguous. The germline gives CDR1 LGHNA, CDR2 YNFKEQ. The CDR3 is 17 amino acids. The V end was cut by 0 bases, the J end by 3 bases, with 15 bases between.

This chain connects TRBV5-1 to TRBJ2-5; perhaps TRBD2 as D (6 bases). V was pared by 4 bases and J by 5 bases, with 21 bases between. CDR3 length equals 16 residues. Germline V gene sequence: CDR1 SGHRS, CDR2 YFSETQ. Here the CDR3 DNA reads TGCGCCAGCAGCCCGGAACGAGCGGGTCGATCGGAGACCCAGTACTTC. This codes for CASSPERAGRSETQYF.

V gene TRBV7-3 combines with J gene TRBJ2-2; D is uncertain. Germline V lookup: CDR1 SGHTA, CDR2 FQGTGA. The length of the CDR3 is 14 residues. The ends were cut back, 5 bases at V and 5 bases at J, with 12 bases in the middle. The CDR3 bases are TGTGCCAGCAGCCCGAATGGGGTAACCGGGGAGCTGTTTTTT. Its translation is CASSPNGVTGELFF.

The CDR3 DNA is TGTGCCAGCAGTGTCGCTCAGGGGGCTAGCGAGCAGTACTTC. This sequence encodes CASSVAQGASEQYF. The chain recombines TRBV6-1 with TRBJ2-7; the match to TRBD1 covers 8 bases. The junction had 8 bases not matched to a gene; V was cut back by 4 bases and J by 6 bases. The CDR3 is made up of 14 amino acids. Germline V gene lookup returns CDR1 MNHNS and CDR2 SASEGT.

The chain links TRBV7-9 to TRBJ1-2; D possibly corresponds to TRBD1 (5 bases). V was clipped by 3 bases and J by 1 base, with 15 bases between them. The CDR3 sequence is 16 residues long. Germline V gene lookup returns CDR1 SEHNR and CDR2 FQNEAQ (reference sequence). CDR3 coding DNA: TGTGCCAGCAGCTTCGACCAGGGAGGAGATAACTATGGCTACACCTTC. Translation gives CASSFDQGGDNYGYTF.

DNA of the CDR3: TGTGCCAGCAGTACGCATTCCGGGAAAATAGATGGCTACACCTTC. Translated, it gives CASSTHSGKIDGYTF. The J gene is TRBJ1-2, the V gene TRBV28; no clear D gene. CDR3 length: 15 residues. Germline V gene data show CDR1 as MDHEN and CDR2 as SYDVKM. Trimming pared 5 bases from V and 6 bases from J, leaving 19 bases between.

The chain links TRBV10-1 to TRBJ2-7, with TRBD2 as a possible D gene (6 bases). The CDR3 spans 13 residues. CDR1 is WNHNN and CDR2 is SYGVQD in the germline V gene (reference sequence). The V and J ends lost 1 base and 6 bases respectively, with 10 bases between them. The CDR3 coding sequence is TGCGCCAGCAGTGAGTGGAGGGTGGGCGAGCAGTACTTC. It specifies CASSEWRVGEQYF.

The chain is built from TRBV18 and TRBJ1-2; D not resolved. V gave up 3 bases and J gave up 4 bases, with 12 bases separating them. Germline V gene sequence: CDR1 KGHSH, CDR2 LQKENI. This CDR3 region has 14 residues. In DNA, the CDR3 is TGTGCCAGCTCACCTATCCCAGACCTCTATGGCTACACCTTC. This sequence encodes CASSPIPDLYGYTF.

The CDR3 region has the DNA TGTGCCAGCAATCCGGGACAGGGGAATCAGCCCCAGCATTTT. This encodes CASNPGQGNQPQHF. The chain is built from TRBV2 and TRBJ1-5, with 10 bases aligning to TRBD1. CDR1 is SNHLY, CDR2 FYNNEI, per germline. V lost 7 bases and J lost 4; bases outside the gene matches: 4. CDR3 length: 14 amino acids.

This rearrangement joins TRBV2 to TRBJ1-1; D call uncertain. This CDR3 comprises 14 residues. V lost 1 base and J lost 1, with 7 bases in between. Looked up from germline, CDR1 is SNHLY and CDR2 is FYNNEI. This chain's CDR3 is CASSEEYENTEAFF. The CDR3 DNA is TGTGCCAGCAGTGAAGAATATGAGAACACTGAAGCTTTCTTT.

This clone was detected once. This sequence joins TRBV7-2 and TRBJ2-1; the match to TRBD2 covers 9 bases. The CDR3 consists of 15 residues. Losses at the gene ends were 0 bases for V and 7 bases for J; bases not matched to a gene: 4. The V gene's germline CDR1 is SGHTA and CDR2 FQGNSA. CDR3 DNA: TGTGCCAGCAGCTTAGCAGCGGGAGGAGGTAATGAGCAGTTCTTC. It encodes CASSLAAGGGNEQFF.

This clone showed up just a few times. Other DNA sequences in this sample translate to the same CDR3. The V gene is TRBV2, the J gene TRBJ1-6; 9 bases match TRBD1. The CDR3 totals 13 residues. Per germline, CDR1 SNHLY and CDR2 FYNNEI. J was trimmed by 7 bases and V by 6 bases; bases with no gene match: 1. CDR3 in DNA: TGTGCCAGCAGAGGACAGGGGAATTCACCCCTCCACTTT. This sequence encodes CASRGQGNSPLHF. Together with reference TRBV2 and TRBJ1-6, the CDR3 gives the full variable domain: EPEVTQTPSHQVTQMGQEVILRCVPISNHLYFYWYRQILGQKVEFLVSFYNNEISEKSEIFDDQFSVERPDGSNFTLKIRSTKLEDSAMYFCASRGQGNSPLHFGNGTRLTVT.